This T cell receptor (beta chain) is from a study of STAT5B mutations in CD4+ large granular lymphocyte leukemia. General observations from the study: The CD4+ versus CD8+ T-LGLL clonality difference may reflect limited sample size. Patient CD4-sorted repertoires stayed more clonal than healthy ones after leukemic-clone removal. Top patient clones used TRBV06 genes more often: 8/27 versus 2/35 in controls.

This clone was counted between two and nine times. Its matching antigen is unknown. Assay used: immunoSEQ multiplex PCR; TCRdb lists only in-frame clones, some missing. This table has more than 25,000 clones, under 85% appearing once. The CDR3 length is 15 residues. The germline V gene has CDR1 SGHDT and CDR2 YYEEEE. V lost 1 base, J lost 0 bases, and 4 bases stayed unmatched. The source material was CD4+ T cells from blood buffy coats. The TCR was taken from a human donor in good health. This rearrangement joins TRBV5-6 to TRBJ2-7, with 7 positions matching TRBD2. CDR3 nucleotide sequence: TGTGCCAGCAGCTTGTTCGGGGGGAGCTCCTACGAGCAGTACTTC. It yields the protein CASSLFGGSSYEQYF.